The table lists the clone carrying this T cell receptor beta chain with a few counts. This sample is part of a study of response to subunit inactivated influenza vaccine. TCRdb called the RT-PCR reads again in MiXCR, with one record for every CDR3 protein. The repertoire holds over 150,000 distinct CDR3 sequences, with roughly a tenth as singletons. The TCR comes from a man between 45 and 60 years old who received an inactivated influenza vaccine. Sequences were derived from non-naive T cells sorted from PBMCs, sampled 40 to 50 days after vaccination.

CDR3 coding DNA: TGCGCCGTACGTCCGGGACAGGGGGCCACCGGGGAGCTGTTTTTT. Its protein is CAVRPGQGATGELFF. This chain links TRBV5-1 with TRBJ2-2; 12 nucleotides match TRBD1. The V and J ends lost 10 bases and 4 bases, in that order; junction bases with no gene match: 8. There are 15 residues in the CDR3. Germline V gene lookup returns CDR1 SGHRS and CDR2 YFSETQ.